This record covers a single TCR beta chain. The data are from a study of T cells in Graves' hyperthyroidism and ophthalmopathy. Germline V gene lookup returns CDR1 LGHNA and CDR2 YNFKEQ. Deletions cut 0 bases from V and 0 bases from J, with 15 bases between. The CDR3 runs 17 residues. RNA transcripts provided the source from which TCR beta CDR3 regions were amplified. HTBI primers drove first-round RT-PCR of the TCR CDR3. One entry per CDR3 protein results from TCRdb running MiXCR on the multiplex PCR reads. The profile shows 400,000 to 600,000 distinct CDR3 sequences, 15% to 20% of them singletons. The gene calls are TRBV4-2 and TRBJ2-7; D not certain. This sequence originates from a woman in her 30s with Graves' ophthalmopathy. The material sequenced was blood. In DNA form, the CDR3 reads TGTGCCAGCAGCCAAGAGCAAGCTGGCAGGTTCTCCTACGAGCAGTACTTC. Residues: CASSQEQAGRFSYEQYF.